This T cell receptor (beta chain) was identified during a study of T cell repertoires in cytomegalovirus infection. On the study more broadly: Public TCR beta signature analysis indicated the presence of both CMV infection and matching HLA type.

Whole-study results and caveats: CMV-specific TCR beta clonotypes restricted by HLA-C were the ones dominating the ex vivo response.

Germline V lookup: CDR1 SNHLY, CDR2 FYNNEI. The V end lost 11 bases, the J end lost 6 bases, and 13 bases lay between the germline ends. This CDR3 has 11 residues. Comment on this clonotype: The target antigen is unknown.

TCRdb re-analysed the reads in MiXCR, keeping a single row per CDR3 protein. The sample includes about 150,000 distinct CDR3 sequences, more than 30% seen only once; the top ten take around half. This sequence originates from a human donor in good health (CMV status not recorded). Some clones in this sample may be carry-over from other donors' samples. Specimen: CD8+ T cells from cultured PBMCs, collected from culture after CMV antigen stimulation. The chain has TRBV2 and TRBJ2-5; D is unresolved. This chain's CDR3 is CAGKGEQTQYF. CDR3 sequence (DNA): TGTGCCGGCAAAGGAGAACAGACCCAGTACTTC. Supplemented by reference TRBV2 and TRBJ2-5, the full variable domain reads EPEVTQTPSHQVTQMGQEVILRCVPISNHLYFYWYRQILGQKVEFLVSFYNNEISEKSEIFDDQFSVERPDGSNFTLKIRSTKLEDSAMYFCAGKGEQTQYFGPGTRLLVL.